This T cell receptor beta chain was observed in a study of blood T cell repertoires in COVID-19. Assay used: immunoSEQ multiplex PCR; TCRdb lists only in-frame clones, some missing. The sample lists around 180,000 clones; 84% were seen once. This clone was detected only a few times. J lost 7 bases, V lost 5 bases, and 5 bases had no gene match. Germline CDR1 is SGHTA and CDR2 is FQGTGA. The CDR3 spans 13 residues. The gene calls are TRBV7-3 and TRBJ1-1; TRBD1 aligns across 9 bases. This receptor was taken from a man aged 50 to 59 who had recovered from COVID-19. Sequencing input: PBMCs or T cells enriched from blood (not recorded which). The CDR3 here is CASSPGTGSEAFF. CDR3 DNA sequence: TGTGCCAGCAGCCCCGGGACAGGGAGTGAAGCTTTCTTT.